This T cell receptor (beta chain) was documented in a study of blood T cell repertoires in COVID-19. This table comes from immunoSEQ multiplex PCR, and its TCRdb copy is limited to in-frame clones, with some not included. The data contain roughly 60,000 clones, 80% to 95% of them singletons. This clone is termed medium-sized. Other DNA sequences of this sample code for an identical CDR3. The CDR3 has 13 amino acids. V was cut by 2 bases and J by 1 base, with 3 bases left in between. Germline lookup yields CDR1 MNHEY and CDR2 SMNVEV (reference sequence). The sequencing sample was made of peripheral blood. The TCR sequence derives from a man aged 45 to 65 with active COVID-19. The chain has TRBV27 and TRBJ1-5; no clear D gene. CDR3 DNA sequence: TGTGCCAGCAGTTTAAGCAGCAATCAGCCCCAGCATTTT. Amino acids: CASSLSSNQPQHF.